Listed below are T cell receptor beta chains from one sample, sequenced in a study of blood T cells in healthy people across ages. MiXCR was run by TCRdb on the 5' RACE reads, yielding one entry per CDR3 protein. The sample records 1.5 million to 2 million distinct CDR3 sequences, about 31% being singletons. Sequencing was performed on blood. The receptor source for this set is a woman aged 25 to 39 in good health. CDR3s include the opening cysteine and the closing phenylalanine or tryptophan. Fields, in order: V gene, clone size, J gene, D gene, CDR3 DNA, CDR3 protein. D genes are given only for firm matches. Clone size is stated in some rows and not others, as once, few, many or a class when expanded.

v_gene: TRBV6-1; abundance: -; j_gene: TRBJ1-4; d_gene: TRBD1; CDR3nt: TGTGCCAGCAGGGATCGGGACAGTTGGGGGGAAAAACTGTTTTTT; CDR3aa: CASRDRDSWGEKLFF
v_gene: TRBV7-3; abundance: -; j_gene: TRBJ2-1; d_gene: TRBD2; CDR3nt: TGTGCCAGCAGCTTAATGGGGGGGTATGAGCAGTTCTTC; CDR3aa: CASSLMGGYEQFF
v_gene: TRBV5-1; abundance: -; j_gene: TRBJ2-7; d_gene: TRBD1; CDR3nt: TGCGCCAGCAGCTTGGGGGACAGGGCCCCACACTCCTACGAGCAGTACTTC; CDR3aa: CASSLGDRAPHSYEQYF
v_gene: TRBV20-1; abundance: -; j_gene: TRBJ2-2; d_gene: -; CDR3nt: TGCAGTGCTAGAAACGACAGAACGCCGGGGCGGGTCACCGGGGAGCTGTTTTTT; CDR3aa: CSARNDRTPGRVTGELFF
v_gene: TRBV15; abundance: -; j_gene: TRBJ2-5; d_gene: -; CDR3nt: TGTGCCACCAGCAGAGATCGTGAGAGGCAAGAGACCCAGTACTTC; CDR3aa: CATSRDRERQETQYF
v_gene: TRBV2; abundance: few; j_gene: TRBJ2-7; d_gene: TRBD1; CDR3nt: TGTGCCAGCAGGACAGGGGATCCCTACGAGCAGTACTTC; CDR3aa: CASRTGDPYEQYF
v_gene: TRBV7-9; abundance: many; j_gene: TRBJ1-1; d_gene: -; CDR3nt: TGTGCCAGCAGCCCCACCCGGGGCACTGAAGCTTTCTTT; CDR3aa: CASSPTRGTEAFF
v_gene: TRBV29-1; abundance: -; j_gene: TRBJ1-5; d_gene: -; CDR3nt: TGCAGCTTTTATGGACAGTCAGTAGATGAGCATTTT; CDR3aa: CSFYGQSVDEHF
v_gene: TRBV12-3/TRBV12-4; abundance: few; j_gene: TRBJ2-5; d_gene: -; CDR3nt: TGTGCCAGCAGCCGAGATTGGGAGACCCAGTACTTC; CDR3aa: CASSRDWETQYF
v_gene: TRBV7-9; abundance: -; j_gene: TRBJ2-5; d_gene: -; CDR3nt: TGTGCCAGCAGCTTTGGGATGGATCAAGAGACCCAGTACTTC; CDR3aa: CASSFGMDQETQYF
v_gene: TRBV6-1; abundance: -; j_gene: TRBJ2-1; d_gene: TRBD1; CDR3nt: TGTGCCAGCATTCCGGACAGGGCCCCTCGAAATGAGCAGTTCTTC; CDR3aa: CASIPDRAPRNEQFF
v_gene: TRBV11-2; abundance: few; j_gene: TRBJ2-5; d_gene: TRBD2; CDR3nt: TGTGCCAGCAGCCGGACTAGCGGGGGCCAGTACTTC; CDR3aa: CASSRTSGGQYF
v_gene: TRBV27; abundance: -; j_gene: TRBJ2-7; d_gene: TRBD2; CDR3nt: TGTGCCAGCTGTAATAGCGGGGGCTACGAGCAGTACTTC; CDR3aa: CASCNSGGYEQYF
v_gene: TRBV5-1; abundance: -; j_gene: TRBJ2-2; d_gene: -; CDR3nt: TGCGCCAGCAGCTTGGCACTATACGGGGAGCTGTTTTTT; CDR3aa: CASSLALYGELFF
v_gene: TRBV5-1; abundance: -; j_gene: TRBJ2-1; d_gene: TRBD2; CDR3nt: TGCGCCAGCAGCTTGAAGGAAGCGGGGGGGTCGGGCAATGAGCAGTTCTTC; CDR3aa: CASSLKEAGGSGNEQFF
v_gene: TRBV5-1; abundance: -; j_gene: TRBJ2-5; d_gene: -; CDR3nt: TGCGCCAGCAGCTTGGACCAGGGTTGGGAGACCCAGTACTTC; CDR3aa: CASSLDQGWETQYF
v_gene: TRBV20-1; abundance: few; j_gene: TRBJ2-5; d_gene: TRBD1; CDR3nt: TGCAGTGCTGCCCAGACAGGGCTTGAGACCCAGTACTTC; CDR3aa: CSAAQTGLETQYF
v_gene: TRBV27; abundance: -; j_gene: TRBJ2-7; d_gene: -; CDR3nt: TGTGCCAGTTCCAACGCAGGGGGGCTCTACGAGCAGTACTTC; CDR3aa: CASSNAGGLYEQYF
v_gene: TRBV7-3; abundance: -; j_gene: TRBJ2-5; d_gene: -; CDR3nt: TGTGCCAGCAGCTTAGGGGTGGGGGGCCCGGGAGAGACCCAGTACTTC; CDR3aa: CASSLGVGGPGETQYF
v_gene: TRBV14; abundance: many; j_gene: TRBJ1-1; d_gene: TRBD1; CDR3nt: TGTGCCAGCAGCCTAGGGACAGGGATCAACACTGAAGCTTTCTTT; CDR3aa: CASSLGTGINTEAFF
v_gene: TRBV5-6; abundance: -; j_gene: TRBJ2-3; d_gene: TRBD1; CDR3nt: TGTGCCAGCAGCTCTCTAGACAGGGGGCAAGGTCCGCAGTATTTT; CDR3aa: CASSSLDRGQGPQYF
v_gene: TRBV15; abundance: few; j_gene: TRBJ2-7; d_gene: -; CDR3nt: TGTGCCACCAGCACCCGAGGCCTCAGGGGTGCCTACGAGCAGTACTTC; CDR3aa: CATSTRGLRGAYEQYF
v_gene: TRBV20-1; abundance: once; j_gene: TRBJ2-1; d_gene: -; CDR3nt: TGCAGTGCTAATCCCCCGGCAGTCTGGGATGAGCAGTTCTTC; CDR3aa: CSANPPAVWDEQFF
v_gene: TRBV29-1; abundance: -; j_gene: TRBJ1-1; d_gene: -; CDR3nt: TGCAGCGTTAGTGAGGGGCCGAACACTGAAGCTTTCTTT; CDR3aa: CSVSEGPNTEAFF
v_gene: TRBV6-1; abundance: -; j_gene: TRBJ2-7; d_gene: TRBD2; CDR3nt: TGTGCCAGCCTTAGGGGACTAGCGGGACAAGGCACCTACGAGCAGTACTTC; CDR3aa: CASLRGLAGQGTYEQYF
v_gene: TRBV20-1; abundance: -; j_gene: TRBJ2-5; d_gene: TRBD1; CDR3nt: TGCAGTGCTAGGGCTGGGACAGGAGGAGAGACCCAGTACTTC; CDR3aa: CSARAGTGGETQYF
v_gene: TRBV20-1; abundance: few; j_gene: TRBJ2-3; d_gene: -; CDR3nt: TGCAGTGCCTCGGACCGGATCTTTAGCACAGATACGCAGTATTTT; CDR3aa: CSASDRIFSTDTQYF
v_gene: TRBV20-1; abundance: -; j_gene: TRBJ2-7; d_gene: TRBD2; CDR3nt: TGCAGTGCTGGACTAGTGGGAGACACCTACGAGCAGTACTTC; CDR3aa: CSAGLVGDTYEQYF
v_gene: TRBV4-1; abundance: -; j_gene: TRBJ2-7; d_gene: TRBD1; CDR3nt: TGCGCCAGCAGCCAACCCCTGGACAGGGCGCCCTACGAGCAGTACTTC; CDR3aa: CASSQPLDRAPYEQYF
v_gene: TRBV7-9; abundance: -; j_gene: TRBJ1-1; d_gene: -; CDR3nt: TGTGCCAGCAGCTGGGGGGAGACTGAAGCTTTCTTT; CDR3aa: CASSWGETEAFF
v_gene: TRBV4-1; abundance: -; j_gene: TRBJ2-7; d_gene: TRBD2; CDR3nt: TGCGCCAGCAGCTGGACTAGCGGGACCAACGAGCAGTACTTC; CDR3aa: CASSWTSGTNEQYF
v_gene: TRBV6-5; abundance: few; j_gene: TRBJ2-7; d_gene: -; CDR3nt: TGTGCCAGCAGTTACTCGATCAGGGGCCCTTGGTACTTC; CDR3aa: CASSYSIRGPWYF
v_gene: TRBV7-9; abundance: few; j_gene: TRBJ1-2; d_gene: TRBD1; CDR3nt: TGTGCCAGCAGCCATGGTCTTGGACAGGCCTATGGCTACACCTTC; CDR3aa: CASSHGLGQAYGYTF
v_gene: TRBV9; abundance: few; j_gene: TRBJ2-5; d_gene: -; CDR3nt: TGTGCCAGCAGCGTAGAGGGGGGGGACCCTCAAGAGACCCAGTACTTC; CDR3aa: CASSVEGGDPQETQYF
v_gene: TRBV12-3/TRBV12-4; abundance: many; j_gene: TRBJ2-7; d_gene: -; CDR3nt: TGTGCCAGCAGTTCCCTGAGCGTCAGTGGAGAGCAGTACTTC; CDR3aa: CASSSLSVSGEQYF
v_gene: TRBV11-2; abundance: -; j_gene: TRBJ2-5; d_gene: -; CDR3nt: TGTGCCAGCAGCCCGTGGGGGGACCAAGAGACCCAGTACTTC; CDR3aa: CASSPWGDQETQYF
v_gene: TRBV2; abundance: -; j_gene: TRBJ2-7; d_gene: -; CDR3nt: TGTGCCAGCAGTGAACTAAGCTACGAGCAGTACTTC; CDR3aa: CASSELSYEQYF
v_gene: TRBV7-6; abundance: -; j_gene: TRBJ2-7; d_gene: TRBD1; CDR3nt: TGTGCCAGCAGCTTAATCGGCGGGGGACAGGGAGTTGCGCAGTACTTC; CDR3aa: CASSLIGGGQGVAQYF
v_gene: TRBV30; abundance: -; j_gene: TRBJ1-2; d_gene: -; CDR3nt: TGTGCCTCAGAATCGGCAGGGTATGGCTACACCTTC; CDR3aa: CASESAGYGYTF
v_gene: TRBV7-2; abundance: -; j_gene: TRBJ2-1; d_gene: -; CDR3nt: TGTGCCAGCAGCTTAGCGCCGGAAAGCTCCTACAATGAGCAGTTCTTC; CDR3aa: CASSLAPESSYNEQFF
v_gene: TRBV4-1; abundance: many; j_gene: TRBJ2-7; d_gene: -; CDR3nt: TGCGCCAGCAGCCGACAAGAAAACGAGCAGTACTTC; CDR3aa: CASSRQENEQYF
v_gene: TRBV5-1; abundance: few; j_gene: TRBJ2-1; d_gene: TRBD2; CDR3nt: TGCGCCAGCAGCTTCTCGGGGGGGGTCAGCGAGCAGTTCTTC; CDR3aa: CASSFSGGVSEQFF
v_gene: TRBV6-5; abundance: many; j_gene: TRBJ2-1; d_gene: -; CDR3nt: TGTGCCAGCAGTTACAGTAGGGAGCAGTTCTTC; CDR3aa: CASSYSREQFF
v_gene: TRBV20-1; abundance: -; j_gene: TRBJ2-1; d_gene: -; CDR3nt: TGCAGTGCTAGGCACAGTTACAATGAGCAGTTCTTC; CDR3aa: CSARHSYNEQFF
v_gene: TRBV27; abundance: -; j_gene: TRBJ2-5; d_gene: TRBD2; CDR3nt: TGTGCCAGCACCCTAGCGGGAGAAAATGAGCAGTACTTC; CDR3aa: CASTLAGENEQYF
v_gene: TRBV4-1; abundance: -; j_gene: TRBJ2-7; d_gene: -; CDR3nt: TGCGCCAGCAGCCTTTCCCCGGTAGCGGTGAGCTCCTACGAGCAGTACTTC; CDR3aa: CASSLSPVAVSSYEQYF